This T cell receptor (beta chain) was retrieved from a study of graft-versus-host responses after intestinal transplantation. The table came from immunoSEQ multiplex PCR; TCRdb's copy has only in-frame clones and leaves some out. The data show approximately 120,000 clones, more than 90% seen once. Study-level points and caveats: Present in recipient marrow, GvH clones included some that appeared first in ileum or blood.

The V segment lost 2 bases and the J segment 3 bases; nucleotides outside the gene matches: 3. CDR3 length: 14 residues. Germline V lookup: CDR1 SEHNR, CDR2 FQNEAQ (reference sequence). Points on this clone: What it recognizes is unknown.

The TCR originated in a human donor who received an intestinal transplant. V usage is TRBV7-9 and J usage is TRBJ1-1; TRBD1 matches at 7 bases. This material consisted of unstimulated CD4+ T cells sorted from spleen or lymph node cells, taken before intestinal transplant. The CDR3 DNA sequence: TGTGCCAGCAGCTTACAACAGGGGTACACTGAAGCTTTCTTT. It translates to CASSLQQGYTEAFF. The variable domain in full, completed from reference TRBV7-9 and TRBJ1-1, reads DTGVSQNPRHKITKRGQNVTFRCDPISEHNRLYWYRQTLGQGPEFLTYFQNEAQLEKSRLLSDRFSAERPKGSFSTLEIQRTEQGDSAMYLCASSLQQGYTEAFFGQGTRLTVV.